The clone carrying this T cell receptor beta chain was observed a handful of times. Its target is not known. The CDR3 consists of 14 residues. V was clipped by 7 bases and J by 6 bases; unmatched bases: 7. The germline V gene has CDR1 DFQATT and CDR2 SNEGSKA (reference sequence). The data are from a study of identical twins. TCRdb re-called the 5' RACE reads with MiXCR, one entry per CDR3 protein. The sample yields roughly 1,500,000 distinct CDR3 sequences, around 29% seen once. Healthy Caucasians provided all donations. Broader study findings: Findings depended on cross-sectional statistics rather than tracking the same donors. Cord blood beta clonotypes present at high abundance carried fewer insertions; no such pattern appeared in memory repertoires. Out-of-frame alpha sequences shared by twins were enriched for low generation probability.

The chain couples TRBV20-1 to TRBJ1-6; 9 nucleotides align to TRBD1. The origin of this receptor is a newborn girl in good health. The material sequenced was cord blood. The CDR3 region has the DNA TGCAGTGGTAGGGACAGGGAGGGTAATTCACCCCTCCACTTT. This translates into CSGRDREGNSPLHF.